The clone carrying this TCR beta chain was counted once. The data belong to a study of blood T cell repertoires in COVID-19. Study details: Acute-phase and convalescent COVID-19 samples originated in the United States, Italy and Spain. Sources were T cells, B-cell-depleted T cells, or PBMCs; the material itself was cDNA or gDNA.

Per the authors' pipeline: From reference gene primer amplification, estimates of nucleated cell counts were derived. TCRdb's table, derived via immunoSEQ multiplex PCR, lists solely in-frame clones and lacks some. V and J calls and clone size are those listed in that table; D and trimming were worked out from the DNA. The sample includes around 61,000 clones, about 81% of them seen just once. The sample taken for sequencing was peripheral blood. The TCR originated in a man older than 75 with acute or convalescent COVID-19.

The CDR3 DNA is TGTGCCAGCAGTTACTTGGCTAGCGGGGACCTCCAAGAGACCCAGTACTTC. Its protein product is CASSYLASGDLQETQYF. The rearrangement uses TRBV6-2 or TRBV6-3 and TRBJ2-5, with 9 bases matching TRBD2. CDR3 length: 17 residues. The trim removed 1 base at V and 1 base at J, leaving 7 bases unmatched. The V gene's germline CDR1 is MNHEY and CDR2 SVGEGT.